Below are 19 T cell receptor beta chains sequenced from a single sample in a study of T cell changes during pregnancy in multiple sclerosis. Profiling relied on immunoSEQ multiplex PCR, and the TCRdb table lists in-frame clones only, not all of them. Seen here are about 50,000 clones, about 94% observed once, and the top ten hold 4% to 5.5%. Sample: CD8+ T cells from peripheral blood mononuclear cells, taken in the first trimester of pregnancy. These TCRs come from a female donor with multiple sclerosis, enrolled in a pregnancy study.

The chain has TRBV4-1 and TRBJ2-1; 10 bases agree with TRBD1. Trimming cost V 2 bases and J 9 bases; bases outside gene matches: 7. CDR1 and CDR2 from the germline V gene are MGHRA and YSYEKL. The CDR3 has 15 amino acids. This CDR3 reads CASSQSGTGVSEQFF. In DNA, the CDR3 is TGCGCCAGCAGCCAATCCGGGACAGGGGTCAGTGAGCAGTTCTTC.

V gene TRBV18 combines with J gene TRBJ2-5; D is possibly TRBD1 (6 bases). The CDR3 consists of 15 residues. Germline CDR1 is KGHSH and CDR2 is LQKENI. The V and J ends lost 3 bases and 1 base respectively, with 12 bases between them. The CDR3 nucleotides read TGTGCCAGCTCACCCCCACTGGGGGCCCAAGAGACCCAGTACTTC. Protein product: CASSPPLGAQETQYF.

As DNA, the CDR3 is TGTGCCAGCTCACCAGAGGACAGGCCGATCTACGAGCAGTACTTC. Protein sequence: CASSPEDRPIYEQYF. The chain employs TRBV18 and TRBJ2-7; 7 bases align to TRBD1. The J segment lost 3 bases and the V segment lost 2 bases, leaving 7 bases of the junction unmatched. Germline lookup yields CDR1 KGHSH and CDR2 LQKENI. This CDR3 has 15 residues.

V and J are TRBV14 and TRBJ2-6; D perhaps matches TRBD2 (6 bases). The CDR3 sequence is 17 residues long. Germline V gene data show CDR1 as SGHDN and CDR2 as FVKESK. Trimming took 0 bases from V and 4 from J, leaving 13 bases between them. CDR3 in DNA: TGTGCCAGCAGCCAAGAGGGCTCCGGGAGAGGGGCCAACGTCCTGACTTTC. It codes for CASSQEGSGRGANVLTF.

The chain recombines TRBV5-4 with TRBJ1-1; D is unclear. With 0 bases removed from V and 4 bases from J, the gap between germline ends came to 10 bases. This CDR3 has 14 amino acids. Looked up from germline, CDR1 is SGHNT and CDR2 is YYREEE (reference sequence). CDR3 sequence (DNA): TGTGCCAGCAGCTTGGGCGGGGAGGCCACTGAAGCTTTCTTT. This encodes CASSLGGEATEAFF.

This sequence joins TRBV5-1 and TRBJ1-2; D perhaps matches TRBD1 (5 bases). Germline lookup yields CDR1 SGHRS and CDR2 YFSETQ. V shed 0 bases and J shed 8 bases, with 11 bases lying between them. The length of the CDR3 is 13 residues. As DNA, the CDR3 is TGCGCCAGCAGCTTGGCCAGGGAAGAAGGCTACACCTTC. Its protein product is CASSLAREEGYTF.

This clone was counted once. The chain combines TRBV21-1 with TRBJ2-3; TRBD2 is the table's D call, not checked against the DNA. TRBV21-1 is recorded as a pseudogene. The CDR3 consists of 14 residues. The CDR3 sequence is CASSRRGGTDTQYF. Written as DNA, the CDR3 is TGTGCCAGCAGCCGGCGGGGGGGGACAGATACGCAGTATTTT.

The V call is TRBV11-3, the J call TRBJ2-1; 7 bases align to TRBD1. V lost 5 bases and J lost 5; bases outside the gene matches: 12. This CDR3 spans 16 amino acids. The germline V gene has CDR1 SGHNT and CDR2 YENEEA. As DNA, the CDR3 is TGTGCCAGCAGCCCGTACACCCGGGACAGTGACAATGAGCAGTTCTTC. Translation gives CASSPYTRDSDNEQFF. The variable domain in full, completed from reference TRBV11-3 and TRBJ2-1, reads EAGVVQSPRYKIIEKKQPVAFWCNPISGHNTLYWYLQNLGQGPELLIRYENEEAVDDSQLPKDRFSAERLKGVDSTLKIQPAELGDSAVYLCASSPYTRDSDNEQFFGPGTRLTVL.

As to this clone: At one of its ends the junction is not consistent with the germline gene, which may arise from a read error. This chain uses TRBV29-1 with TRBJ2-1; TRBD1 is a possible D gene (6 bases). CDR3 length: 13 residues. The germline V gene encodes CDR1 SQVTM and CDR2 ANQGSEA. Here the CDR3 reads CSAHTGFTGYNIF. The CDR3 bases are TGCAGCGCTCATACTGGATTCACAGGGTACAACATCTTC.

The chain employs TRBV10-2 and TRBJ2-7; a weak D match, TRBD2 (6 bases). Germline loops: CDR1 WSHSY, CDR2 SAAADI. V shed 0 bases and J shed 2 bases, with 14 bases lying between them. The CDR3 has 16 amino acids. The CDR3 DNA is TGCGCCAGCAGTGAGTCAGATAGCGGCTTACCCTACGAGCAGTACTTC. Residues: CASSESDSGLPYEQYF.

This rearrangement joins TRBV7-9 to TRBJ2-7; possibly TRBD1 for D (5 bases). In germline, CDR1 is SEHNR, CDR2 FQNEAQ (reference sequence). This CDR3 has 14 residues. Trimming cost V 2 bases and J 0 bases, with 8 bases left between them. CDR3 protein: CASSLTGNSYEQYF. The CDR3 nucleotides read TGTGCCAGCAGCTTAACAGGAAACTCCTACGAGCAGTACTTC.

In its sample, this clone was seen once. The CDR3 DNA reads as TGTGCCAGCAGTCCGCGTGCGGGGAACACTGAAGCTTTCTTT. This translates into CASSPRAGNTEAFF. This rearrangement joins TRBV27 to TRBJ1-1; D gene uncertain. The V and J ends lost 5 bases and 1 base respectively, with 11 bases between them. The CDR3 runs 14 residues. Germline loops: CDR1 MNHEY, CDR2 SMNVEV (reference sequence).

V gene TRBV7-9 combines with J gene TRBJ2-3; D is perhaps TRBD1 (5 bases). The ends were cut back, 1 base at V and 5 bases at J, with 10 bases in the middle. The CDR3 is 14 amino acids. CDR1 is SEHNR and CDR2 is FQNEAQ in the germline V gene (reference sequence). CDR3 sequence reads: CASSLGQGEDTQYF. DNA for the CDR3: TGTGCCAGCAGCTTAGGCCAGGGCGAAGATACGCAGTATTTT.

This chain connects TRBV2 to TRBJ1-2; D is possibly TRBD1 (5 bases). The CDR3 is 15 residues long. V was cut by 4 bases and J by 3 bases, with 15 bases left in between. Looked up from germline, CDR1 is SNHLY and CDR2 is FYNNEI. CDR3 in amino acids: CASSAEIGGDYGYTF. The CDR3 coding sequence is TGTGCCAGCAGTGCTGAGATCGGGGGAGACTATGGCTACACCTTC.

This chain connects TRBV4-2 to TRBJ1-2; a possible D gene is TRBD1 (6 bases). The CDR3 runs to 15 residues. Per the germline V gene, CDR1 is LGHNA and CDR2 is YNFKEQ. Deletions cut 4 bases from V and 5 bases from J, with 17 bases between. The CDR3 loop is CASSPLRGALYGYTF. CDR3 coding DNA: TGTGCCAGCAGCCCCCTGCGGGGGGCTCTATATGGCTACACCTTC.

This chain joins TRBV14 and TRBJ1-1; the D is unclear. Trimming stripped 0 bases from V and 0 bases from J, with 14 bases between. Per germline, CDR1 SGHDN and CDR2 FVKESK. The CDR3 length is 17 residues. The CDR3: CASSQDRQVTMNTEAFF. CDR3 DNA sequence: TGTGCCAGCAGCCAAGATCGGCAGGTCACCATGAACACTGAAGCTTTCTTT.

This clone turned up a few times. The chain is built from TRBV7-3 and TRBJ2-2; D is possibly TRBD1 (5 bases). The CDR3 contains 14 residues. The V and J ends lost 5 bases and 4 bases respectively, with 11 bases between them. Germline lookup yields CDR1 SGHTA and CDR2 FQGTGA. The CDR3 DNA sequence: TGTGCCAGCAGCCCACAGGCTTTCACCGGGGAGCTGTTTTTT. Its protein is CASSPQAFTGELFF.

The chain couples TRBV19 to TRBJ1-2; D call uncertain. V dropped 2 bases and J dropped 8 bases, with 9 bases sitting between them. CDR1 LNHDA and CDR2 SQIVND come from the germline V gene (reference sequence). The CDR3 spans 12 residues. The DNA of the CDR3 is TGTGCCAGTAGTATATCCGACATCGGCTACACCTTC. This sequence encodes CASSISDIGYTF.

The J gene is TRBJ2-6, the V gene TRBV4-2; TRBD1 aligns across 7 bases. Looked up from germline, CDR1 is LGHNA and CDR2 is YNFKEQ. The CDR3 is 16 amino acids. The V and J ends lost 1 base and 0 bases, in that order; junction bases with no gene match: 0. CDR3 sequence reads: CASSQAGGSGANVLTF. Here the CDR3 DNA reads TGTGCCAGCAGCCAAGCAGGGGGCTCTGGGGCCAACGTCCTGACTTTC.